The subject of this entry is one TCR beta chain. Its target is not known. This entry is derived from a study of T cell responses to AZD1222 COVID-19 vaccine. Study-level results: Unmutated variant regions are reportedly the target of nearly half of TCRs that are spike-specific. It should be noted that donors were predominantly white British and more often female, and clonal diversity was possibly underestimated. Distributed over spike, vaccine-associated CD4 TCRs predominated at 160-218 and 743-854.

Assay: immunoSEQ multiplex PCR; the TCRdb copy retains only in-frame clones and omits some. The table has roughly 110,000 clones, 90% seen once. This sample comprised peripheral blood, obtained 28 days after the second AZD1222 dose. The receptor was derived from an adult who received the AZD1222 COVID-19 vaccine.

CDR3 sequence: CASSYSGRGNYTF. The CDR3 bases are TGTGCCAGCAGTTACTCGGGCAGGGGGAACTACACCTTC. The chain employs TRBV6-5 and TRBJ1-2; TRBD1 agrees at 7 bases. Trimming took 0 bases from V and 10 from J; bases not matched to a gene: 5. There are 13 residues in the CDR3. Germline assignment: CDR1 MNHEY and CDR2 SVGAGI.